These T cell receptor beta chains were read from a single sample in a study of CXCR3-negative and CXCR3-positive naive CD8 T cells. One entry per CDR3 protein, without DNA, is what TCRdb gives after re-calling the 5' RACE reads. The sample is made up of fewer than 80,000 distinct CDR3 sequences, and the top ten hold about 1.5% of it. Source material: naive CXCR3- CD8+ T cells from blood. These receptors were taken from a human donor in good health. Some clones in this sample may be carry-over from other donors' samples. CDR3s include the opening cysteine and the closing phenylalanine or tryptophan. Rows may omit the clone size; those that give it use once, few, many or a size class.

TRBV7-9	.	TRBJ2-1	CASSTGSGEQFF
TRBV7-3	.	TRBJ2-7	CASSFTGDYEQYF
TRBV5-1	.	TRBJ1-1	CASSPGQGAFF
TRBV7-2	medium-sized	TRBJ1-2	CASSRMERGYTF
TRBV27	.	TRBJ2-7	CASSFRQGDYEQYF
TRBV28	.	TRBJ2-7	CASSLGVQGEDEQYF
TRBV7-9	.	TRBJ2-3	CASSFPDTQYF
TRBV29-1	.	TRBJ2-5	CSVELELETQYF
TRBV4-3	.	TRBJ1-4	CASSPDRDEKLFF
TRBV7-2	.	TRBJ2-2	CASSLGGLADLNTGELFF
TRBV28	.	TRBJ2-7	CASSLVGDQYF
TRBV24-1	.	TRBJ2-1	CATSGAIGPYNEQFF
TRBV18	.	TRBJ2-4	CASSGDLAKNIQYF
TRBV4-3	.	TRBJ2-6	CASSLYSGQLDSGANVLTF
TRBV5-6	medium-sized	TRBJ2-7	CASSVSYEQYF
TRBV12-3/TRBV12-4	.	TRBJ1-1	CASSTYNTEAFF
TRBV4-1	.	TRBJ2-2	CASSQSGELFF
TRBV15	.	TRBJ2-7	CATRWGQASRDEQYF
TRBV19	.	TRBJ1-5	CASIGRQGLYSNQPQHF
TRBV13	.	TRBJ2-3	CASSSDGTSQTDTQYF
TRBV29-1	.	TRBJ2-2	CSVTSGDSNTGELFF
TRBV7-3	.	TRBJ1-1	CASSPLGLAEAFF
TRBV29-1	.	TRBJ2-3	CSVEGVADTQYF
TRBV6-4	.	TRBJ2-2	CASSDYANTEELFF
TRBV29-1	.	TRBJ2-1	CSVWMGDRGDNEQFF
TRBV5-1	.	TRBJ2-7	CASSFYGSSYEQYF
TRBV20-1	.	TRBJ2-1	CSPRDTSGRPTVSYNEQFF
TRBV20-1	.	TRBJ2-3	CSARDWRGNTDTQYF
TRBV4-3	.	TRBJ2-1	CASSSGSRPTNEQFF
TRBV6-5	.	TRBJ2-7	CASGPTGALSYEQYF
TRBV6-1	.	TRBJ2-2	CASRPATGANTGELFF
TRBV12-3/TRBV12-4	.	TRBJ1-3	CASSLSGVNFGNTIYF
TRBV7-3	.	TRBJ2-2	CASSFGAGELFF
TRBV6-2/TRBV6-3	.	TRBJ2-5	CASGHSETQYF
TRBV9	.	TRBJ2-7	CASSVSSSSYEQYF
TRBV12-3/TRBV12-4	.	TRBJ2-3	CASSPRGQGRPDTQYF
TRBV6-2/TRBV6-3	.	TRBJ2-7	CASSYGSAGEQYF
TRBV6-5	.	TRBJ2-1	CASSSAVQGSYNEQFF
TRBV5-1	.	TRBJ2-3	CASRTGTGGFTDTQYF
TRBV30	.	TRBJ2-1	CAWIKGSSGYNEQFF
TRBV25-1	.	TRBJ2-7	CASSGRPSGSSPTYEQYF
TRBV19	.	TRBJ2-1	CASSIGAREQFF
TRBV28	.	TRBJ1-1	CASSLWDRGGTEAFF
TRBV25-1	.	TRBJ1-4	CASSPGGFEKLFF
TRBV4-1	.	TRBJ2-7	CASSQESRPLYEQYF
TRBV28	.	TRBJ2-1	CASSLRVGTDNEQFF
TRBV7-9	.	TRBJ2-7	CASSDSYEQYF
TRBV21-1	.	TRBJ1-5	CASSKVSPGGFYSNQPQHF
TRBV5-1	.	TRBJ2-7	CASSLETGSGYEQYF
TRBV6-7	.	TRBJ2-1	CASSYSPSSSYNEQFF
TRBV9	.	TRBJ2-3	CASSVVPTDTQYF
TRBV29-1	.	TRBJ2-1	CSVEDLSGQEQFF
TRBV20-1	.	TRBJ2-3	CSAREVAGTDTQYF
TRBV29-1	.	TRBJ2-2	CSVESWTGELFF
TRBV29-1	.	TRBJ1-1	CSAEGARTEAFF
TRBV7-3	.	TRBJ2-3	CASSPGTSFTDTQYF
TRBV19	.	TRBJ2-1	CASSLLQEQFF
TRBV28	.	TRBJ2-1	CASSSPRETYNEQFF